The T cell receptor (beta chain) described here comes from a study of cytomegalovirus exposure and HLA in healthy donors. The CDR3 runs 15 residues. The V end lost 0 bases, the J end lost 1 base, and 7 bases lay between the germline ends. CDR1 and CDR2 from the germline V gene are MNHEY and SVGAGI. Study-wide points: Specificity of three CMV-associated chains for CMV antigens was verified in vitro. Later genetic work tied a missense DCLRE1C variant to beta-chain V and J trimming. For cytomegalovirus status, the classifier reportedly gave diagnoses with high specificity and sensitivity. Another analysis was done later, and it associated 16,951 TCR beta sequences with HLA alleles at 0.05 false discovery rate.

Only a few counts were recorded for this clone. Its specificity is not known. The PCR had 60 Vbeta and 13 Jbeta primers. Here immunoSEQ multiplex PCR was the method, and the copy in TCRdb shows in-frame clones only, minus some. The table records about 110,000 clones, approximately 58% of them present only once. The TCR was taken from a woman aged 25 to 39 in good health and CMV-seronegative. The rearrangement joins TRBV6-5 to TRBJ1-3, with a possible D match to TRBD1 (5 bases). Sample: PBMCs. DNA of the CDR3: TGTGCCAGCAGTTACTCGGAGGGGTCTGGAAACACCATATATTTT. As protein: CASSYSEGSGNTIYF.